These 4 T cell receptor beta chains were all obtained from the same sample, sequenced in a study of blood T cells in healthy people across ages. Sample-barcoded 5' priming and a J-beta primer mix drove a second PCR of about 6 to 12 cycles. MiXCR, applied by TCRdb to the 5' RACE reads, yields one record per CDR3 protein. The table includes over 1.5 million distinct CDR3 sequences, approximately 50% detected once. The sequenced sample consisted of blood. These receptors were obtained from a woman between 40 and 50 years old in good health.

This clonotype occurred a few times. V gene TRBV10-3 combines with J gene TRBJ2-5; 11 positions agree with TRBD2. Germline V CDR1 and CDR2: ENHRY, SYGVKD. This CDR3 has 15 residues. V dropped 6 bases and J dropped 0; count of bases not matched to a gene: 3. The CDR3 here is CAISPSGGYQETQYF. CDR3 DNA sequence: TGTGCCATCAGCCCTAGCGGGGGGTACCAAGAGACCCAGTACTTC.

This chain links TRBV7-2 with TRBJ2-3; possible D gene TRBD1, 6 bases. The V gene lost 7 bases and the J gene lost 5 bases, with 13 bases spanning the gap. Germline CDR1 is SGHTA and CDR2 is FQGNSA. The CDR3 length is 13 residues. CDR3 bases: TGTGCCAGCATCCGAAGCAGGGGAGATACGCAGTATTTT. Translated: CASIRSRGDTQYF.

The chain has TRBV7-9 and TRBJ2-5, with 10 nucleotides matching TRBD1. In germline, CDR1 is SEHNR, CDR2 FQNEAQ (reference sequence). The V gene end was trimmed by 7 bases and the J gene end by 2 bases; junction bases not matched to a gene: 7. This CDR3 comprises 15 residues. In DNA, the CDR3 is TGTGCCAGCACCGGGACAGGGGCACTTCAAGAGACCCAGTACTTC. It specifies CASTGTGALQETQYF.

The chain is built from TRBV29-1 and TRBJ1-2, with a possible D match to TRBD1 (6 bases). The CDR3 is made up of 14 amino acids. Germline loops: CDR1 SQVTM, CDR2 ANQGSEA. With 0 bases removed from V and 7 bases from J, the gap between germline ends came to 15 bases. This chain's CDR3 is CSVEDSRGLGGYTF. The CDR3 coding sequence is TGCAGCGTTGAAGATTCTCGGGGGCTGGGTGGCTACACCTTC.